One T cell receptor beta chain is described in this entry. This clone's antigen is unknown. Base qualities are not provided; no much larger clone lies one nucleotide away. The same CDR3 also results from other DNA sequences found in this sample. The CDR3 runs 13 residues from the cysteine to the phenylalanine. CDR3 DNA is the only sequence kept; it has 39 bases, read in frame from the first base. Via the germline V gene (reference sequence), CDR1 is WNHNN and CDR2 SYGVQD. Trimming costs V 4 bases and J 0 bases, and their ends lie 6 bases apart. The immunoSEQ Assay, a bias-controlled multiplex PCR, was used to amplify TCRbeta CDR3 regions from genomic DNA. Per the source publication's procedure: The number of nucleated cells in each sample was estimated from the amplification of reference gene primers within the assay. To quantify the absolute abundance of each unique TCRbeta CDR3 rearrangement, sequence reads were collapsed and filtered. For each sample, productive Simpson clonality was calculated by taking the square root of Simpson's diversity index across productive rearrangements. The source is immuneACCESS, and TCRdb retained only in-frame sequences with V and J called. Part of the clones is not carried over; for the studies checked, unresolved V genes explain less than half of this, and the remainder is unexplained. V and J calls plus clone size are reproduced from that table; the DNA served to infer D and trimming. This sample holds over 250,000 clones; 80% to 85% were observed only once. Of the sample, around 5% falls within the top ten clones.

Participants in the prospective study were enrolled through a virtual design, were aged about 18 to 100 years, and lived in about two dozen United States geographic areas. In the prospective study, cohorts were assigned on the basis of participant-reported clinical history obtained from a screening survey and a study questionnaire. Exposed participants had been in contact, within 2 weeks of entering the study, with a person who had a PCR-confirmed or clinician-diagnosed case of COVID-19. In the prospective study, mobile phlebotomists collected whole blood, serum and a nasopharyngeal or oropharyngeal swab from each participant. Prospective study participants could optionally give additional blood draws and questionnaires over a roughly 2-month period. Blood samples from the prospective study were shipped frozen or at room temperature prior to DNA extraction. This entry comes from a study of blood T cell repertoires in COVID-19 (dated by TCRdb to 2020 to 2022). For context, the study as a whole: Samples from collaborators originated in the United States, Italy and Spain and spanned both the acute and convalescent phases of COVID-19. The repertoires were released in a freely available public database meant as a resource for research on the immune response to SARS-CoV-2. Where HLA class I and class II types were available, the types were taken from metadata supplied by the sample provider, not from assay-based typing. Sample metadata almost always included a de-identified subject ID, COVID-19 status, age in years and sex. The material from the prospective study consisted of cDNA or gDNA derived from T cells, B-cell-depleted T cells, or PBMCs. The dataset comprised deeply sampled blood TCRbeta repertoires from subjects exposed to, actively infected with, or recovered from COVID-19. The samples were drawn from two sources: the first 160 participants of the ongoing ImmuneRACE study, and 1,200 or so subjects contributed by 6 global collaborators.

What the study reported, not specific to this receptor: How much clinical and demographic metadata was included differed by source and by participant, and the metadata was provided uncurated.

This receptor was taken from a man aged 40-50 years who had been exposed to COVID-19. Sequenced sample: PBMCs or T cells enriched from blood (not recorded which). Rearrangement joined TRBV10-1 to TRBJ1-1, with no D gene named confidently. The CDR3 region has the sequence CASSGQMNTEAFF. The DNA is TGCGCCAGCAGTGGTCAGATGAACACTGAAGCTTTCTTT.